This record looks at one T cell receptor (beta chain) sequence and its context. As yet, its antigen is unknown. This sample stems from a study of HIV-infected children after antiretroviral therapy interruption. The CDR3 loop spans 16 amino acids. Looked up from germline, CDR1 is LGHNT and CDR2 is FRNRAP. Trimming removed 6 bases from V and 0 bases from J, with 17 bases in between. General study points: Minor non-naive CD45RA+ populations, like EMRA or stem memory, might contaminate naive sorts.

Unique molecular identifiers were included in an RNA-based 3' RACE TCR library. TCRdb redid the calling of the 3' RACE reads with MiXCR, one entry per CDR3 protein. The sample holds approximately 96,000 distinct CDR3 sequences, about 6.3% seen once. Treatment given: PENTA 11 planned treatment interruption arm or continuous ART arm. Naive CD4+ CD45RA+ CD45RO- T cells were sorted from thawed PBMCs. V usage is TRBV12-5 and J usage is TRBJ1-1; maybe TRBD1 (5 bases). The specimen comprised CD45RA+ CD4+ T cells from PBMCs, pooled from several time points, sampled from a donor given antiretroviral therapy, either interrupted or continuous. The subset is: naive CD4+ CD45RA+ CD45RO- T cells. The TCR sequence derives from a pool of human donors with HIV. The CDR3 region has the DNA TGTGCTAGTGGCCTAACCTTGACAGCCTTGAACACTGAAGCTTTCTTT. Translated: CASGLTLTALNTEAFF.